This note documents a single TCR beta chain sequence. Its antigen has not been determined. No clone much larger than this one lies a single base away; base qualities are absent. The entry originates in a study of blood T cell repertoires in COVID-19 (TCRdb year 2020). About the investigation overall: Samples covering the acute and convalescent phases of COVID-19 were provided by collaborators in the United States, Italy and Spain. The material from the prospective study consisted of cDNA or gDNA derived from T cells, B-cell-depleted T cells, or PBMCs. Subjects who had been exposed to COVID-19, were actively infected with it, or had recovered from it provided the deeply sampled blood TCRbeta repertoires that made up the dataset. A freely available public database, intended as a resource for researchers studying the immune response to SARS-CoV-2, is where the repertoires were released. Samples came from the ongoing ImmuneRACE study (first 160 participants) plus 1,254 subjects from 6 global collaborators. Sample metadata almost always included a de-identified subject ID, COVID-19 status, age in years and sex. Where available, HLA class I and class II types were obtained from metadata supplied by the sample provider rather than from assay-based typing.

For CDR1 and CDR2, the germline V gene lists MDHEN and SYDVKM. From cysteine to phenylalanine, the CDR3 is 13 amino acids long. Only the CDR3 region is kept as DNA, spanning 39 bases read in frame from base 1. At the junction V is shortened by 5 bases and J by 5 bases; bases outside the gene matches: 5. The immunoSEQ Assay, a bias-controlled multiplex PCR, was used to amplify TCRbeta CDR3 regions from genomic DNA. The paper's processing steps were these. The number of nucleated cells in each sample was estimated by amplification of reference gene primers within the assay. Sequence reads were collapsed and filtered to measure the absolute abundance of every unique TCRbeta CDR3 rearrangement. Productive Simpson clonality was computed per sample as the square root of Simpson's diversity index over productive rearrangements. Sourced from immuneACCESS, this table was stored by TCRdb with only in-frame sequences that have V and J called. A share of the clones is absent; for the studies checked, an unresolved V gene accounts for under half, and the remainder has no known explanation. V and J calls and clone size are given by that table; D and trimming were obtained from the DNA. Within this sample are around 220,000 clones, with 84% of them counted one time only. The biggest ten clones account for around 6.5% of the sample.

The full study reports these points: The amount of clinical and demographic metadata varied by source and participant and was provided uncurated.

Participants in the prospective study were enrolled through a virtual design, were aged about 18 to 90 years, and lived in some 24 United States geographic areas. To assign participants to cohorts, the prospective study relied on clinical history that participants themselves reported in a screening survey and a study questionnaire. ImmuneRACE Cohort 3 recovered participants were defined by two consecutive negative NP/OP PCR tests, healthcare professional clearance, or symptom resolution. In the prospective study, mobile phlebotomists collected whole blood, serum and a nasopharyngeal or oropharyngeal swab from each participant. Over a 2-month period, participants in the prospective study had the option of providing additional blood draws and questionnaires. Prospective study blood samples were shipped either frozen or at room temperature before DNA extraction.

The receptor's source is a woman aged 40 to 50 who had recovered from COVID-19. Sequencing was performed on PBMCs or T cells enriched from blood (not recorded which). The chain is made from TRBV28 and TRBJ1-2, with 7 central nucleotides matching TRBD1. The CDR3 region reads CASSVQGWYGYTF. The bases read TGTGCCAGCAGTGTACAGGGGTGGTATGGCTACACCTTC.